This T cell receptor (beta chain) was obtained from a study of control samples from healthy donors and cancer patients. The germline CDR1 and CDR2 sequences are SGHKS and YYEKEE (reference sequence). Trimming cost V 4 bases and J 1 base; bases outside gene matches: 5. The CDR3 is 16 amino acids. TCRdb's copy holds only in-frame clones and misses some; the assay was immunoSEQ multiplex PCR. The sample gives over 150,000 clones, 75% to 95% of which show up once; roughly 2% is in the top ten. This clonotype was obtained from a woman between 40 and 55 years old in good health. Sequencing was carried out using blood. The chain links TRBV5-5 to TRBJ2-6; TRBD1 matches at 7 bases. The CDR3 sequence: CASSLWTGSGANVLTF. The DNA of the CDR3 is TGTGCCAGCAGCCTCTGGACAGGTTCTGGGGCCAACGTCCTGACTTTC.